Shown below are 22 T cell receptor beta chains from a single sample sequenced in a study of OX40 agonist ivuxolimab in advanced cancers. Generated by immunoSEQ multiplex PCR, the TCRdb table keeps only in-frame clones and is missing some. The sample yields roughly 80,000 clones, 65% to 90% seen once. The sample here was CD4+ or CD8+ T cells sorted from blood, taken in a trial of the OX40 agonist ivuxolimab. The receptor source for this set is an adult with an advanced solid tumor such as melanoma, head and neck, liver or kidney cancer.

CDR3 coding DNA: TGTGCCAGCAGCTTAAATGTTAAACGGGCCGCCCCGGAGACCCAGTACTTC. Protein product: CASSLNVKRAAPETQYF. The chain employs TRBV11-2 and TRBJ2-5, with unresolved D. This CDR3 contains 17 residues. Germline V lookup: CDR1 SGHAT, CDR2 FQNNGV. Trimming shortened V by 2 bases and J by 5 bases, and 21 bases separated the two germline ends.

The V call is TRBV28, the J call TRBJ2-6, with TRBD1 matching 7 bases. The CDR3 is 19 amino acids. The trim removed 6 bases at V and 0 bases at J, leaving 14 bases unmatched. Germline CDR1 and CDR2: MDHEN and SYDVKM. For the CDR3, the DNA is TGTGCCAGCAGCGCAACACCGGGACAGTCGAGCTCTGGGGCCAACGTCCTGACTTTC. Amino acid sequence: CASSATPGQSSSGANVLTF.

The genes are TRBV6-6 and TRBJ1-3; 7 bases map to TRBD1. Germline V lookup: CDR1 MNHNY, CDR2 SVGAGI (reference sequence). This CDR3 is 16 amino acids long. J gave up 0 bases and V 6 bases, and 8 bases lay outside the gene matches. CDR3 nucleotide sequence: TGTGCCAGCAGCCGACCCACAGGGGACTCTGGAAACACCATATATTTT. It specifies CASSRPTGDSGNTIYF.

V and J are TRBV29-1 and TRBJ1-3, with 9 positions matching TRBD1. Germline V lookup: CDR1 SQVTM, CDR2 ANQGSEA. This CDR3 is built from 14 residues. V lost 4 bases and J lost 4; bases outside the gene matches: 5. The CDR3 DNA reads TGCAGCGTTGGCGGGGGGACAGGGGGAAACACCATATATTTT. Amino acid sequence: CSVGGGTGGNTIYF.

V is TRBV2 and J is TRBJ1-3; D is unresolved. This CDR3 region has 12 residues. Germline V CDR1 and CDR2: SNHLY, FYNNEI. Trimming shortened V by 7 bases and J by 0 bases, and 4 bases separated the two germline ends. The CDR3 sequence is CASKGSGNTIYF. CDR3 sequence (DNA): TGTGCCAGCAAAGGCTCTGGAAACACCATATATTTT. The variable domain in full, completed from reference TRBV2 and TRBJ1-3, reads EPEVTQTPSHQVTQMGQEVILRCVPISNHLYFYWYRQILGQKVEFLVSFYNNEISEKSEIFDDQFSVERPDGSNFTLKIRSTKLEDSAMYFCASKGSGNTIYFGEGSWLTVV.

The chain is built from TRBV7-9 and TRBJ2-2, with a weak D call TRBD2 (6 bases). Germline CDR1 SEHNR, CDR2 FQNEAQ (reference sequence). The V gene lost 6 bases and the J gene lost 4 bases, with 12 bases spanning the gap. This CDR3 comprises 14 residues. CDR3 in amino acids: CASRGGGGTGELFF. CDR3 bases: TGTGCCAGCAGGGGGGGAGGCGGCACCGGGGAGCTGTTTTTT.

The chain has TRBV28 and TRBJ2-1, with a tentative D call TRBD2 (5 bases). Trimming shortened V by 7 bases and J by 6 bases, and 19 bases separated the two germline ends. The CDR3 spans 15 residues. Germline V gene data show CDR1 as MDHEN and CDR2 as SYDVKM. The DNA for the CDR3 is TGTGCCAGCACCCTCGGCAGAGGGTATTCCAATGAGCAGTTCTTC. As protein: CASTLGRGYSNEQFF.

CDR3 sequence reads: CASSYSFRSGRAFF. DNA of the CDR3: TGTGCCAGCAGTTACTCGTTCAGGTCCGGGAGAGCTTTCTTT. The V and J genes are TRBV6-5 and TRBJ1-1; D call uncertain. The CDR3 length is 14 residues. CDR1 and CDR2 (germline): MNHEY, SVGAGI. V was clipped by 0 bases and J by 10 bases, with 15 bases between them.

The chain couples TRBV6-6 to TRBJ1-3, with D unclear. V dropped 0 bases and J dropped 3 bases, with 3 bases sitting between them. CDR1 and CDR2 from the germline V gene are MNHNY and SVGAGI (reference sequence). CDR3 length equals 13 residues. Here the CDR3 reads CASSYSSGNTIYF. The CDR3 region has the DNA TGTGCCAGCAGTTACTCCAGTGGAAACACCATATATTTT.

The chain carries TRBV9 and TRBJ1-3; D unclear. Germline V gene sequence: CDR1 SGDLS, CDR2 YYNGEE. Trimming shortened V by 0 bases and J by 4 bases, and 2 bases separated the two germline ends. The CDR3 is made up of 12 amino acids. The CDR3 loop reads CASSVAGNTIYF. The CDR3 nucleotides are TGTGCCAGCAGCGTAGCCGGAAACACCATATATTTT.

V usage is TRBV4-2 and J usage is TRBJ2-1; D possibly corresponds to TRBD2 (5 bases). The CDR3 contains 16 residues. The V end lost 1 base, the J end lost 9 bases, and 19 bases lay between the germline ends. CDR1 and CDR2 (germline): LGHNA, YNFKEQ. The CDR3, as DNA: TGTGCCAGCAGCCAAGCGTGGGGAGAGCCCGTAGGTGAGCAGTTCTTC. It yields the protein CASSQAWGEPVGEQFF.

The chain carries TRBV25-1 and TRBJ1-3; TRBD1 is a possible D gene (5 bases). V gave up 1 base and J gave up 4 bases, with 17 bases separating them. Germline-derived CDR1 and CDR2 are MGHDK and SYGVNS. The CDR3 is 17 amino acids. The CDR3 nucleotides read TGTGCCAGCAGTGAATTCCCAGATGGGACGGGAGGAAACACCATATATTTT. It codes for CASSEFPDGTGGNTIYF. The full variable domain, completed using reference TRBV25-1 and TRBJ1-3, is EADIYQTPRYLVIGTGKKITLECSQTMGHDKMYWYQQDPGMELHLIHYSYGVNSTEKGDLSSESTVSRIRTEHFPLTLESARPSHTSQYLCASSEFPDGTGGNTIYFGEGSWLTVV.

This clone has a single count. The V and J genes are TRBV27 and TRBJ1-2, with D perhaps TRBD1 (5 bases). Germline lookup yields CDR1 MNHEY and CDR2 SMNVEV (reference sequence). The CDR3 consists of 15 residues. The V end lost 5 bases, the J end lost 0 bases, and 13 bases lay between the germline ends. The CDR3 bases are TGTGCCAGCAGTAGGTCGACAGCTACTAACTATGGCTACACCTTC. It specifies CASSRSTATNYGYTF.

The chain employs TRBV7-2 and TRBJ1-4; 10 positions agree with TRBD1. The CDR3 has 15 amino acids. V trimming: 5 bases; J trimming: 8 bases; junction bases outside the gene matches: 8. In germline, CDR1 is SGHTA, CDR2 FQGNSA. This chain's CDR3 is CASSPGQGEREKLFF. CDR3 DNA sequence: TGTGCCAGCAGCCCCGGACAGGGGGAAAGGGAAAAACTGTTTTTT.

This clone was seen a single time. The V call is TRBV7-2, the J call TRBJ1-3; D unclear. This CDR3 region has 14 residues. Germline CDR1 and CDR2: SGHTA and FQGNSA. V was clipped by 6 bases and J by 0 bases, with 9 bases between them. The CDR3 bases are TGTGCCAGCAGTCCCACCGGCTCTGGAAACACCATATATTTT. This gives the protein CASSPTGSGNTIYF.

The genes are TRBV7-2 and TRBJ2-1, with D unresolved. CDR1 is SGHTA and CDR2 is FQGNSA in the germline V gene. The V gene lost 6 bases and the J gene lost 3 bases, with 18 bases spanning the gap. This CDR3 contains 16 residues. The CDR3 DNA follows: TGTGCCAGCAGTCGTAGTGGTGGGGTAGGCTACAATGAGCAGTTCTTC. It specifies CASSRSGGVGYNEQFF.

The chain combines TRBV28 with TRBJ1-4; D possibly corresponds to TRBD1 (6 bases). The germline V gene has CDR1 MDHEN and CDR2 SYDVKM. The CDR3 extends over 17 amino acids. V lost 1 base and J lost 2, with 14 bases in between. The CDR3 DNA reads TGTGCCAGCAGTTTATCAAGGGGGAAATCGACTAATGAAAAACTGTTTTTT. Translation: CASSLSRGKSTNEKLFF.

The chain uses TRBV18 and TRBJ1-1; D is unclear. Deletions cut 2 bases from V and 5 bases from J, with 9 bases between. Germline values: CDR1 KGHSH, CDR2 LQKENI. This CDR3 has 13 residues. This CDR3 is CASSPNVRTEAFF. CDR3 nucleotides: TGTGCCAGCTCACCAAATGTCCGGACTGAAGCTTTCTTT.

This clone has a single count. The CDR3 here is CASSSSTSGVDTQYF. Here the CDR3 DNA reads TGTGCCAGCTCATCCTCGACTAGCGGGGTCGATACGCAGTATTTT. The V and J genes are TRBV18 and TRBJ2-3; 11 nucleotides line up with TRBD2. Trimming took 5 bases from V and 6 from J; bases not matched to a gene: 7. CDR3 length: 15 residues. Germline assignment: CDR1 KGHSH and CDR2 LQKENI.

Comments on this clone: Other DNA variants within this sample encode the same CDR3. The chain combines TRBV18 with TRBJ2-7, with 10 nucleotides matching TRBD1. V was pared by 2 bases and J by 3 bases, with 1 base of the junction left unmatched. Germline V gives CDR1 KGHSH, CDR2 LQKENI. The CDR3 spans 14 residues. CDR3 protein: CASSPGTGDYEQYF. The CDR3 bases are TGTGCCAGCTCACCAGGGACAGGGGACTACGAGCAGTACTTC.

This clone was seen a few times. The rearrangement uses TRBV5-1 and TRBJ1-1; perhaps TRBD1 as D (5 bases). This CDR3 region has 14 residues. V was pared by 0 bases and J by 0 bases, with 6 bases between. Per the germline V gene, CDR1 is SGHRS and CDR2 is YFSETQ. The CDR3 nucleotides are TGCGCCAGCAGCTTGGGGGGGATGAACACTGAAGCTTTCTTT. This sequence encodes CASSLGGMNTEAFF.

In the case of this clone: Other DNA sequences of this sample code for an identical CDR3. The chain is built from TRBV11-2 and TRBJ1-5, with D perhaps TRBD1 (5 bases). The V gene's germline CDR1 is SGHAT and CDR2 FQNNGV. V lost 3 bases and J 4 bases, leaving 7 bases between the germline ends. The CDR3 sequence is 13 residues long. The chain's CDR3 is CASSLTDNQPQHF. CDR3 in DNA: TGTGCCAGCAGCTTGACAGATAATCAGCCCCAGCATTTT.